These T cell receptor beta chains were read from a single sample in a study of T cell responses to AZD1222 COVID-19 vaccine. Repertoires were generated with immunoSEQ multiplex PCR, while TCRdb's copy carries only in-frame clones and drops some. The profile shows 90,000 to 120,000 clones, roughly 90% of them singletons. Material: peripheral blood, obtained on day 0 of AZD1222 vaccination. These receptors all stem from an adult in good health. CDR3s include the opening cysteine and the closing phenylalanine or tryptophan. A D gene is named only where the DNA matches it firmly. Size is stated for part of the rows, as once, few or many counts, or as a class when the clone is expanded.

v_call	j_call	clone_size	d_call	cdr3_nt	cdr3_aa
TRBV5-1	TRBJ1-4	-	-	TGCGCCAGCAGCCCGGGGCCAACTAATGAAAAACTGTTTTTT	CASSPGPTNEKLFF
TRBV28	TRBJ2-3	-	-	TGTGCCAGCAGGCCCCCGGGGGCTTATACGCAGTATTTT	CASRPPGAYTQYF
TRBV27	TRBJ2-2	few	-	TGTGCCAGCAGTTTATCCCCCCACGTACGGGCCGGGGAGCTGTTTTTT	CASSLSPHVRAGELFF
TRBV4-1	TRBJ2-1	once	TRBD2	TGCGCCAGCAGCTCAACCGGGACTAGCGTTTCCCCTGAGCAGTTCTTC	CASSSTGTSVSPEQFF
TRBV2	TRBJ1-1	-	-	TGTGCCAGCAGAGGGGAGAGGAACACTGAAGCTTTCTTT	CASRGERNTEAFF
TRBV9	TRBJ2-1	-	-	TGTGCCAGCAGCGTCAGTCAGGATGAGCAGTTCTTC	CASSVSQDEQFF
TRBV7-3	TRBJ2-4	-	-	TGTGCCAGCAGCCCGGACTCGACTCAAAACATTCAGTACTTC	CASSPDSTQNIQYF
TRBV4-3	TRBJ1-1	-	-	TGCGCCAGCAGCCAAGAGAGGGTTAGGACTGAAGCTTTCTTT	CASSQERVRTEAFF
TRBV29-1	TRBJ2-1	once	-	TGCAGCGCGGGCGGCGATGTCTCCTACAATGAGCAGTTCTTC	CSAGGDVSYNEQFF
TRBV18	TRBJ2-7	few	TRBD1	TGTGCCAGCTCACCACCGGGACAGGGTTTCGGAAACGAGCAGTACTTC	CASSPPGQGFGNEQYF
TRBV5-6	TRBJ2-3	-	TRBD2	TGTGCCAGCAGCTTGGTTGGACTAGAGGCAGATACGCAGTATTTT	CASSLVGLEADTQYF
TRBV19	TRBJ2-4	once	TRBD2	TGTGCCAGTAGTGTCCCACCGGGACTAGCGGGAGCTTCCGTAGCCAAAAACATTCAGTACTTC	CASSVPPGLAGASVAKNIQYF
TRBV29-1	TRBJ2-7	-	TRBD1	TGCAGCGTGACATCCGGGACAGGGGGCGTCGAGCAGTACTTC	CSVTSGTGGVEQYF
TRBV19	TRBJ2-3	once	-	TGTGCCAGTAGTACCTACACAGATACGCAGTATTTT	CASSTYTDTQYF
TRBV27	TRBJ1-6	once	TRBD1	TGTGCCAGCAGTCGTCCCGGGACAGGCGATAATTCACCCCTCCACTTT	CASSRPGTGDNSPLHF
TRBV20-1	TRBJ2-7	-	-	TGCAGTGCCTCCACCTACGAGCAGTACTTC	CSASTYEQYF
TRBV7-2	TRBJ2-1	-	-	TGTGCCAGCAGCCCCCGCAGGGGCGATGGGGATGAGCAGTTCTTC	CASSPRRGDGDEQFF
TRBV10-3	TRBJ2-5	-	TRBD2	TGTGCCGCAGCGGGAGGGGTACAACGAGAGACCCAGTACTTC	CAAAGGVQRETQYF
TRBV9	TRBJ2-1	once	TRBD1	TGTGCCAGCAGCGTGGGGACAGGGGGATTCTACAATGAGCAGTTCTTC	CASSVGTGGFYNEQFF
TRBV28	TRBJ2-5	once	-	TGTGCCAGCAGTTTTCAAACCCCTAAGGAGACCCAGTACTTC	CASSFQTPKETQYF
TRBV2	TRBJ2-1	-	-	TGTGCCAGCAGTTATCTGAGGGGCAATGAGCAGTTCTTC	CASSYLRGNEQFF
TRBV25-1	TRBJ1-6	-	-	TGTGCCAGCAGTGAACGAACACCTTATAATTCACCCCTCCACTTT	CASSERTPYNSPLHF
TRBV7-6	TRBJ2-7	-	-	TGTGCCAGCAGCTCATCAGGTGGCTCCTACGAGCAGTACTTC	CASSSSGGSYEQYF
TRBV19	TRBJ1-1	-	TRBD1	TGTGCCAGTAGTATCGAACAGGGGAGGAACACTGAAGCTTTCTTT	CASSIEQGRNTEAFF
TRBV12-3/TRBV12-4	TRBJ1-2	-	-	TGTGCCAGCAGCCTCGGACAGAACTATGGCTACACCTTC	CASSLGQNYGYTF
TRBV28	TRBJ1-2	-	-	TGTGCCAGCAAAGCCCGTTGGGAAGGCTACACCTTC	CASKARWEGYTF
TRBV7-9	TRBJ1-2	-	-	TGTGCCAGCAATCCCAGTACGGGTGGCTACACCTTC	CASNPSTGGYTF
TRBV5-6	TRBJ1-2	-	-	TGTGCCAGCAGCTTGGCCGGGGTACATGGCTACACCTTC	CASSLAGVHGYTF
TRBV4-3	TRBJ2-1	-	TRBD2	TGCGCCAGCAGCCAAGGGCCTAGCGGGAGGTCCTACAATGAGCAGTTCTTC	CASSQGPSGRSYNEQFF
TRBV18	TRBJ2-7	-	-	TGTGCCAGCTCACCGGCCGGACAGTACGAGCAGTACTTC	CASSPAGQYEQYF
TRBV15	TRBJ2-7	-	TRBD2	TGTGCCACCAGCAGAGATACCGGGACTAGCCGGGAGCAGTACTTC	CATSRDTGTSREQYF
TRBV7-8	TRBJ2-7	-	-	TGTGCCAGCAGCTCCTACCCAAGACAGGAGCCCTCCTACGAGCAGTACTTC	CASSSYPRQEPSYEQYF
TRBV5-1	TRBJ1-6	-	-	TGCGCCAGCAGCTTGGGCCCCGGGGATTCACCCCTCCACTTT	CASSLGPGDSPLHF
TRBV15	TRBJ2-2	once	-	TGTGCCACCGGGGGGGGGCTTGCGAACACCGGGGAGCTGTTTTTT	CATGGGLANTGELFF
TRBV19	TRBJ1-1	-	-	TGTGCCACCAATACATTCGGGACAGAAGCTTTCTTT	CATNTFGTEAFF
TRBV2	TRBJ1-5	-	TRBD1	TGTGCCAGCAGTGAAGAAGGACAGGGATATCAGCCCCAGCATTTT	CASSEEGQGYQPQHF
TRBV5-1	TRBJ1-1	-	TRBD1	TGCGCCAGCAGCTTGGCCGGGACAGGATTTGAAGCTTTCTTT	CASSLAGTGFEAFF
TRBV4-3	TRBJ2-2	few	-	TGCGCCAGCAGCCAGCCGGTCCTATCAGGCTTCACCGGGGAGCTGTTTTTT	CASSQPVLSGFTGELFF
TRBV6-5	TRBJ2-7	-	-	TGTGCCAGCAAGGGTGAGAACTACGAGCAGTACTTC	CASKGENYEQYF
TRBV5-1	TRBJ2-1	-	TRBD1	TGCGCCAGTCGGGCGGGGACAGGGGAATACAATGAGCAGTTCTTC	CASRAGTGEYNEQFF
TRBV24-1	TRBJ2-1	once	TRBD2	TGTGCCACCAGTGGTCCACTAGCGGGAGACGACAATGAGCAGTTCTTC	CATSGPLAGDDNEQFF
TRBV28	TRBJ1-3	-	TRBD1	TGTGCCAGCAGCACCCCTAGCAGGGGGGGTGGAAACACCATATATTTT	CASSTPSRGGGNTIYF
TRBV2	TRBJ1-5	once	-	TGTGCCAGCAGTGAAGTGGGAGGCAATCAGCCCCAGCATTTT	CASSEVGGNQPQHF
TRBV19	TRBJ2-7	-	TRBD2	TGTGCCAGTAGTATAGCAGGCGGGGGGATCAACGAGCAGTACTTC	CASSIAGGGINEQYF
TRBV19	TRBJ2-6	-	TRBD1	TGTGCCAGTAGTATGACAGGGTCTGCCGGGGCCAACGTCCTGACTTTC	CASSMTGSAGANVLTF
TRBV7-9	TRBJ2-1	-	-	TGTGCCAGCAGCTTACAAAGTTTTCTATCAGGGGATGAGCAGTTCTTC	CASSLQSFLSGDEQFF
TRBV7-2	TRBJ1-5	few	TRBD1	TGTGCCAGCAGTTTCGCACAGGGGAGCAATCAGCCCCAGCATTTT	CASSFAQGSNQPQHF
TRBV6-6	TRBJ1-4	-	-	TGTGCCAGCAGTTACTCAACGATGGGTGAAAAACTGTTTTTT	CASSYSTMGEKLFF
TRBV7-9	TRBJ2-1	-	-	TGTGCCAGCAGCTCCGGGCAGGGAGAAATTGAGCAGTTCTTC	CASSSGQGEIEQFF
TRBV5-1	TRBJ2-7	-	TRBD1	TGCGCCAGCAGCTCTACGACAGGGATCTACGAGCAGTACTTC	CASSSTTGIYEQYF
TRBV30	TRBJ2-3	once	-	TGTGCCTGGAGCCCTGGGGGTGCAGATACGCAGTATTTT	CAWSPGGADTQYF
TRBV28	TRBJ2-1	-	TRBD1	TGTGCCAGCACCTCCACCGGGACAGGGATCTACAATGAGCAGTTCTTC	CASTSTGTGIYNEQFF
TRBV28	TRBJ2-2	-	-	TGTGCCAGCACCTACCTGGGCCAGGGTAGAACCGGGGAGCTGTTTTTT	CASTYLGQGRTGELFF